The subject of this entry is one TCR beta chain. Its antigen is unknown. These data are taken from a study of T cell responses to AZD1222 COVID-19 vaccine. Germline loops: CDR1 MDHEN, CDR2 SYDVKM. Trimming shortened V by 4 bases and J by 1 base, and 13 bases separated the two germline ends. This CDR3 contains 15 residues. General study findings and limits: Spike-specific TCR breadth and depth both grew after two AZD1222 doses. Targets within unmutated variant regions were reportedly found for nearly half of spike-specific TCRs.

TCRdb's copy holds only in-frame clones and misses some; the assay was immunoSEQ multiplex PCR. The sample holds some 120,000 clones, over 75% seen once. Sequenced here: peripheral blood, sampled 28 days after the second dose of the MenACWY control vaccine. The chain joins TRBV28 to TRBJ1-1, with unresolved D. This receptor was taken from an adult who received the MenACWY meningococcal vaccine as a control. Written as DNA, the CDR3 is TGTGCCAGCAGTTCCCTTTACCGGGAGAACACTGAAGCTTTCTTT. Translating gives CASSSLYRENTEAFF.